This TCR beta chain was obtained from a study of cytomegalovirus exposure and HLA in healthy donors. These donors, healthy bone marrow donors, were studied. Findings and caveats of the study: The study dropped some indistinguishable V segments, TRBV6-2 and TRBV6-3 among them. Altogether, about 160 TCR beta chains were recorded as cytomegalovirus-associated. With further analysis later on, most CMV-associated TCR beta chains appeared HLA-restricted.

The PCR was carried out with 60 Vbeta primers and 13 Jbeta primers. Profiling relied on immunoSEQ multiplex PCR, and the TCRdb table lists in-frame clones only, not all of them. The table has around 100,000 clones, around 80% seen once; the top ten hold over 5%. Comment on this clone: Antigen: not known.

This CDR3 has 15 residues. Per germline, CDR1 LNHDA and CDR2 SQIVND (reference sequence). With 4 bases removed from V and 2 bases from J, the gap between germline ends came to 14 bases. The source of this sequence is a female donor in good health and CMV-seropositive. This chain joins TRBV19 and TRBJ1-2; D might be TRBD1 (5 bases). The material sequenced was PBMCs. The CDR3 coding sequence is TGTGCCAGTAGTACTCCCTCGACAGCAAACTATGGCTACACCTTC. This encodes CASSTPSTANYGYTF.